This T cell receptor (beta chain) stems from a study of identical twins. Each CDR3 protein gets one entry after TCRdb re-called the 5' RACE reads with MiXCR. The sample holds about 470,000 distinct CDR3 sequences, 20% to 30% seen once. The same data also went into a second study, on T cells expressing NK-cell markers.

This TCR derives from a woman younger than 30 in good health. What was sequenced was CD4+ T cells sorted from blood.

DNA for the CDR3: TGTGCCAGCAGTTCAATAGCGGGAGATCCCTACGAGCAGTACTTC. It yields the protein CASSSIAGDPYEQYF. The V call is TRBV12-3 or TRBV12-4, the J call TRBJ2-7; TRBD2 matches at 9 bases. CDR3 length: 15 amino acids. V lost 4 bases to trimming and J lost 2 bases; unmatched junction nucleotides: 6.